This entry lists 17 T cell receptor beta chains sequenced from one sample in a study of blood T cell repertoires in COVID-19. The repertoire was sequenced with immunoSEQ multiplex PCR; TCRdb's copy has only in-frame clones and lacks some. Among about 220,000 clones, approximately 77% were seen once, and the ten largest hold 3.5% to 4%. Sequenced: peripheral blood. The receptor source for this set is a woman of 80 years or more with acute or convalescent COVID-19.

The chain uses TRBV2 and TRBJ1-5, with D unresolved. Germline values: CDR1 SNHLY, CDR2 FYNNEI. The V gene lost 3 bases and the J gene lost 9 bases, with 6 bases spanning the gap. CDR3 size: 11 residues. This CDR3 is CASSDAGPQHF. The CDR3 DNA follows: TGTGCCAGCAGTGACGCGGGGCCCCAGCATTTT.

The chain joins TRBV9 to TRBJ1-6; D gene ambiguous. V lost 0 bases to trimming and J lost 14 bases, with 12 bases between them. Germline V gene data show CDR1 as SGDLS and CDR2 as YYNGEE. The CDR3 is 13 residues long. Written as DNA, the CDR3 is TGTGCCAGCAGCGTAGGAGGGATTGGTACCCTCCACTTT. Translation: CASSVGGIGTLHF.

This clone was seen once. V gene TRBV6-6 combines with J gene TRBJ1-6, with D unclear. There are 14 residues in the CDR3. V gave up 4 bases and J gave up 6 bases, with 10 bases separating them. Germline CDR1 is MNHNY and CDR2 is SVGAGI (reference sequence). Here the CDR3 reads CASSLGGVNSPLHF. CDR3 nucleotide sequence: TGTGCCAGCAGTTTGGGAGGAGTTAATTCACCCCTCCACTTT.

V and J are TRBV7-8 and TRBJ1-2; D unresolved. V was pared by 5 bases and J by 8 bases, with 18 bases between. The CDR3 runs to 14 residues. Germline V gene lookup returns CDR1 SGHVS and CDR2 FQNEAQ. In DNA form, the CDR3 reads TGTGCCAGCAGCCCCCGACTGGCCATTTACGGCTACACCTTC. It codes for CASSPRLAIYGYTF. Full variable domain (missing parts from reference TRBV7-8 and TRBJ1-2): GAGVSQSPRYKVAKRGQDVALRCDPISGHVSLFWYQQALGQGPEFLTYFQNEAQLDKSGLPSDRFFAERPEGSVSTLKIQRTQQEDSAVYLCASSPRLAIYGYTFGSGTRLTVV.

The V call is TRBV7-2, the J call TRBJ1-5; 8 bases are a match to TRBD1. This CDR3 has 14 amino acids. Germline V gives CDR1 SGHTA, CDR2 FQGNSA. V trimming: 5 bases; J trimming: 3 bases; junction bases outside the gene matches: 3. The CDR3 region has the DNA TGTGCCAGCAGCGACAGGGGCTTCAATCAGCCCCAGCATTTT. Its translation: CASSDRGFNQPQHF.

J is TRBJ2-3 and V is TRBV6-5; a weak D match, TRBD1 (6 bases). The CDR3 length is 14 residues. The V gene lost 7 bases and the J gene lost 5 bases, with 16 bases spanning the gap. Germline V CDR1 and CDR2: MNHEY, SVGAGI. The CDR3 region has the DNA TGTGCCAGCATGCGGAACAGGGACGAAGATACGCAGTATTTT. This translates into CASMRNRDEDTQYF.

The chain joins TRBV6-2 or TRBV6-3 to TRBJ1-1; the match to TRBD1 covers 8 bases. V was clipped by 4 bases and J by 6 bases; unmatched bases: 7. The CDR3 spans 14 residues. In germline, CDR1 is MNHEY, CDR2 SVGEGT. CDR3 in DNA: TGTGCCAGCAGTTTCCGGACAGGGTCGCCTGAAGCTTTCTTT. Translating it yields CASSFRTGSPEAFF.

The J gene is TRBJ1-5, the V gene TRBV10-1, with 10 bases identical to TRBD1. CDR1 WNHNN and CDR2 SYGVQD come from the germline V gene (reference sequence). With 5 bases clipped from V and 2 bases from J, the junction kept 15 bases outside the gene matches. The CDR3 is 19 amino acids. In DNA, the CDR3 is TGCGCCAGCAGTCCGGGGGGACAGGGGAATCTATTGGGCAATCAGCCCCAGCATTTT. Protein sequence: CASSPGGQGNLLGNQPQHF.

This clone was seen once. This chain joins TRBV28 and TRBJ2-3; 9 bases match TRBD2. Per the germline V gene, CDR1 is MDHEN and CDR2 is SYDVKM. Trimming cost V 5 bases and J 5 bases; bases outside gene matches: 8. The CDR3 has 15 residues. CDR3 coding DNA: TGTGCCAGCAGTACCCCCATAGCGGGGGAAGATACGCAGTATTTT. Translation gives CASSTPIAGEDTQYF.

The V and J genes are TRBV27 and TRBJ1-1, with TRBD1 matching 9 bases. The CDR3 has 17 residues. Germline V gene sequence: CDR1 MNHEY, CDR2 SMNVEV (reference sequence). The junction had 15 bases not matched to a gene; V was cut back by 0 bases and J by 10 bases. For the CDR3, the DNA is TGTGCCAGCAGTTTATCCCACCCGGGGACAGGGACGATCGGAGCTTTCTTT. It specifies CASSLSHPGTGTIGAFF.

This clone was seen only once. The rearrangement joins TRBV19 to TRBJ1-1, with D tentatively TRBD1 (6 bases). The CDR3 loop spans 12 amino acids. Germline-derived CDR1 and CDR2 are LNHDA and SQIVND (reference sequence). V was shortened by 9 bases and J by 3 bases, with 11 bases between the two germline ends. In DNA form, the CDR3 reads TGTGCCAGCTACAACAGGGACACTGAAGCTTTCTTT. It is translated as CASYNRDTEAFF.

This chain links TRBV7-2 with TRBJ1-3, with D possibly TRBD1 on 6 matching bases. This CDR3 region has 16 residues. Deletions cut 5 bases from V and 3 bases from J, with 17 bases between. Germline V CDR1 and CDR2: SGHTA, FQGNSA. The DNA for the CDR3 is TGTGCCAGCAGCCCTCAGGGTACAGGGATTGGAAACACCATATATTTT. Amino acid sequence: CASSPQGTGIGNTIYF.

Written as DNA, the CDR3 is TGCGCCAGCAGCTCGGGACAGGGAATTAAGTACGAGCAGTACTTC. Translating it yields CASSSGQGIKYEQYF. The gene calls are TRBV5-1 and TRBJ2-7, with 9 bases that match TRBD1. Germline assignment: CDR1 SGHRS and CDR2 YFSETQ. Trimming removed 3 bases from V and 4 bases from J; junction bases left unmatched: 8. The CDR3 is made up of 15 amino acids.

The chain combines TRBV6-5 with TRBJ1-1, with a weak D call TRBD1 (6 bases). The V gene lost 6 bases and the J gene lost 4 bases, with 15 bases spanning the gap. The germline V gene has CDR1 MNHEY and CDR2 SVGAGI. The CDR3 is 14 residues long. For the CDR3, the DNA is TGTGCCAGCAGGCAGGGGAGTATAAGCACTGAAGCTTTCTTT. Its translation is CASRQGSISTEAFF.

The chain joins TRBV2 to TRBJ1-6, with D hard to call. The germline V gene has CDR1 SNHLY and CDR2 FYNNEI. This CDR3 is 13 amino acids long. V lost 4 bases and J lost 7, with 8 bases in between. The chain's CDR3 is CASSGMENSPLHF. In DNA, the CDR3 is TGTGCCAGCAGTGGGATGGAGAATTCACCCCTCCACTTT.

The chain carries TRBV4-3 and TRBJ2-4, with TRBD2 matching 7 bases. The CDR3 contains 15 residues. In germline, CDR1 is LGHNA, CDR2 YSLEER. The ends lost 0 bases at V and 8 bases at J; junction bases unmatched: 7. The CDR3 DNA reads as TGCGCCAGCAGCCAAGAGGCTAGCGGTGGTGACATTCAGTACTTC. Translation gives CASSQEASGGDIQYF.

The sample holds a few counts of this clone. This chain connects TRBV7-3 to TRBJ2-1, with 8 bases identical to TRBD2. The CDR3 spans 16 residues. In germline, CDR1 is SGHTA, CDR2 FQGTGA. J gave up 9 bases and V 4 bases, and 14 bases lay outside the gene matches. The CDR3 nucleotides read TGTGCCAGCAGCTCACCGTCGGGGGGGCGGGTTTCTGAGCAGTTCTTC. As protein: CASSSPSGGRVSEQFF. Variable domain in full (rest from reference TRBV7-3 and TRBJ2-1): GAGVSQTPSNKVTEKGKYVELRCDPISGHTALYWYRQSLGQGPEFLIYFQGTGAADDSGLPNDRFFAVRPEGSVSTLKIQRTERGDSAVYLCASSSPSGGRVSEQFFGPGTRLTVL.